This T cell receptor (beta chain) originates from a study of Ad26.COV2.S vaccination and SARS-CoV-2 variants. The V gene end was trimmed by 7 bases and the J gene end by 0 bases; junction bases not matched to a gene: 11. Germline assignment: CDR1 ENHRY and CDR2 SYGVKD. This CDR3 contains 17 residues. The table came from immunoSEQ multiplex PCR; TCRdb's copy has only in-frame clones and leaves some out. The table shows roughly 300,000 clones, with approximately 90% occurring only once. Regarding treatment: around 19 received Ad26.COV2.S at low or high dose, single or two shots; several received placebo; per-sample allocation not given. At day 63 after the first vaccine or placebo injection, samples were drawn.

Sample: peripheral blood, taken in a trial of Ad26.COV2.S vaccine versus placebo. This sequence was found in a person between 18 and 60 years old who received the Ad26.COV2.S COVID-19 vaccine or a placebo. J is TRBJ2-2 and V is TRBV10-3; 7 bases are shared with TRBD2. CDR3: CAIMGPTAGANTGELFF. In DNA form, the CDR3 reads TGTGCCATCATGGGACCCACGGCGGGAGCGAACACCGGGGAGCTGTTTTTT.